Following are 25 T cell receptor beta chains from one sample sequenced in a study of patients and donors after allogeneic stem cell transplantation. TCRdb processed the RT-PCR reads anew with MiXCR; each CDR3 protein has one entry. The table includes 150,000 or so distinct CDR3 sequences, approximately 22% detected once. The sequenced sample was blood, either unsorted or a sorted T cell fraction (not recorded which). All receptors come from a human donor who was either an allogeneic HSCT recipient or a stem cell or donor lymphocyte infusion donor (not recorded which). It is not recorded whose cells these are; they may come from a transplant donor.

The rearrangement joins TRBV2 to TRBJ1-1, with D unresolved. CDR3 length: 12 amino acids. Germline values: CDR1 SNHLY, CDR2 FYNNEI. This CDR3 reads CAGAGVGLRPFF. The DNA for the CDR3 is TGTGCAGGAGCTGGAGTCGGCCTGCGGCCTTTCTTT.

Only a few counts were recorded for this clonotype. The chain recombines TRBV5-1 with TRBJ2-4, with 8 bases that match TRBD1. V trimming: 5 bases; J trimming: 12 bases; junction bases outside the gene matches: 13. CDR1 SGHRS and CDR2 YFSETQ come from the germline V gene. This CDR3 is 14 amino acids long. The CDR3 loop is CASSSHPGGEDQYF. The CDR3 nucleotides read TGCGCCAGCAGTTCCCACCCAGGGGGCGAGGATCAGTACTTC.

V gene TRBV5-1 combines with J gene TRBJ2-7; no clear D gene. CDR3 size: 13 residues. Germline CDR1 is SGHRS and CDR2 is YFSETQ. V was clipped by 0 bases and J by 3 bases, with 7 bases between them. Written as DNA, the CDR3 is TGCGCCAGCAGCTTGGGTACCAACTACGAGCAGTACTTC. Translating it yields CASSLGTNYEQYF.

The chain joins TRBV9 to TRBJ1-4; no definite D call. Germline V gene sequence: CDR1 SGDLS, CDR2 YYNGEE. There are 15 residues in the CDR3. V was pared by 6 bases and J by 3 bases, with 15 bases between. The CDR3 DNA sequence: TGTGCCAGCACCAAGGCCGCGGAACCTAATGAAAAACTGTTTTTT. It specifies CASTKAAEPNEKLFF.

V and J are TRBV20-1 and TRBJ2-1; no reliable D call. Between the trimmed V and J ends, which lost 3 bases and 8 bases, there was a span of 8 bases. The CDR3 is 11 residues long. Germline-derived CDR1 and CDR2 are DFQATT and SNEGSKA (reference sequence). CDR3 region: CSASFRDEQFF. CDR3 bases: TGCAGTGCTAGTTTTCGCGATGAGCAGTTCTTC.

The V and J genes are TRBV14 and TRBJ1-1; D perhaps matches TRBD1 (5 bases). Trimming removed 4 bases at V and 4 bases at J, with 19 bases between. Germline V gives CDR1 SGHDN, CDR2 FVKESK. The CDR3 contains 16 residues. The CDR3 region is CASSPKIGGFSTEAFF. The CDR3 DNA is TGTGCCAGCAGCCCCAAGATCGGGGGGTTTAGCACTGAAGCTTTCTTT.

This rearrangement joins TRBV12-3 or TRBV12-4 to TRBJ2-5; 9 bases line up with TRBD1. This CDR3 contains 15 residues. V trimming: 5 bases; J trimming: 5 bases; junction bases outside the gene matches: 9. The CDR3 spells CASSPGTGRSETQYF. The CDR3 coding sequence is TGTGCCAGCAGTCCCGGGACAGGGAGGAGTGAGACCCAGTACTTC.

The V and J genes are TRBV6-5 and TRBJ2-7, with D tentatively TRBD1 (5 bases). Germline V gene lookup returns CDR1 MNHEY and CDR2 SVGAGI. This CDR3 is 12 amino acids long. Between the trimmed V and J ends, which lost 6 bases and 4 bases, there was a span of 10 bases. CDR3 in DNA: TGTGCCAGCAGCCGAGACAGATACGAGCAGTACTTC. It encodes CASSRDRYEQYF.

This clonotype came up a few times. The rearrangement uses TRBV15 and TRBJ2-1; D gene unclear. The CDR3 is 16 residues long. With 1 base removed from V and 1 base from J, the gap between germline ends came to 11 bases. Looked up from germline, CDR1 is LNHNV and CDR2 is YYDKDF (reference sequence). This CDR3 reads CATSRAPSVSYNEQFF. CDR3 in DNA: TGTGCCACCAGCAGAGCTCCCAGCGTGTCCTACAATGAGCAGTTCTTC.

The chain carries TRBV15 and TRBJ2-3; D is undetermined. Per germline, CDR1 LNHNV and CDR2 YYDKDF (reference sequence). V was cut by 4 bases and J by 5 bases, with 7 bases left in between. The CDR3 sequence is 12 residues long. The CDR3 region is CATSTEGDTQYF. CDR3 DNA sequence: TGTGCCACCAGCACGGAAGGAGATACGCAGTATTTT.

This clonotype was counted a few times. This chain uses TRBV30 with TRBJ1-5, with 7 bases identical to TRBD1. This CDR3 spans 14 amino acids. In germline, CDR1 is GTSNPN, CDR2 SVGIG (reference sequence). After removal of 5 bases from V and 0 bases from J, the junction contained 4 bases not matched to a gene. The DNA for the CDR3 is TGTGCCTGGGATACAGGGGATAGCAATCAGCCCCAGCATTTT. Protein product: CAWDTGDSNQPQHF.

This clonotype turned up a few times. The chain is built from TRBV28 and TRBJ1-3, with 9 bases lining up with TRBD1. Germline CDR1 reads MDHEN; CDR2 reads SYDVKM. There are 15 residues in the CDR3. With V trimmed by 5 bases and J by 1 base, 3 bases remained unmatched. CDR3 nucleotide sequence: TGTGCCAGCAGTAACAGGGGGCTTTCTGGAAACACCATATATTTT. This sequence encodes CASSNRGLSGNTIYF. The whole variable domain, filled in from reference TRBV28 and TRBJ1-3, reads DVKVTQSSRYLVKRTGEKVFLECVQDMDHENMFWYRQDPGLGLRLIYFSYDVKMKEKGDIPEGYSVSREKKERFSLILESASTNQTSMYLCASSNRGLSGNTIYFGEGSWLTVV.

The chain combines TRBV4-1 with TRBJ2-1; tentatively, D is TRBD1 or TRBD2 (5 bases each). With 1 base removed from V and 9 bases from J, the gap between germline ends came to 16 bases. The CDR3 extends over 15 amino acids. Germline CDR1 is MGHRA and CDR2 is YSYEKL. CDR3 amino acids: CASSQGDQGFSEQFF. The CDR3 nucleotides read TGCGCCAGCAGCCAAGGGGACCAAGGTTTTAGTGAGCAGTTCTTC.

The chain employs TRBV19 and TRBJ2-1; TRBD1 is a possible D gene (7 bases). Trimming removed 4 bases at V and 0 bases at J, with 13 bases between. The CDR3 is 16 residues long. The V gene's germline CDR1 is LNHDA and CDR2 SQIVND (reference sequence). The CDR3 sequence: CASSKGRGDSYNEQFF. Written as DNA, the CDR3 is TGTGCCAGTAGTAAAGGCAGGGGGGACTCCTACAATGAGCAGTTCTTC.

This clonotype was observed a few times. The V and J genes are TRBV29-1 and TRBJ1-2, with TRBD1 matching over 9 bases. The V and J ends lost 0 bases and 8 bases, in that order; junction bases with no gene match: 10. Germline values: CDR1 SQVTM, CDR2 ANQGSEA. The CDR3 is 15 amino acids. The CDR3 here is CSVEDLGGQGGGYTF. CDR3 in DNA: TGCAGCGTTGAAGATCTAGGGGGACAGGGAGGCGGCTACACCTTC.

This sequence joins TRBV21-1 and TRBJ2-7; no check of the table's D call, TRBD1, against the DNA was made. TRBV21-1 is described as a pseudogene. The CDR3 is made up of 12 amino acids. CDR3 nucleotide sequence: TGTGCCGGCCCGGGGGAGACCTACGAGCAGTACTTC. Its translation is CAGPGETYEQYF.

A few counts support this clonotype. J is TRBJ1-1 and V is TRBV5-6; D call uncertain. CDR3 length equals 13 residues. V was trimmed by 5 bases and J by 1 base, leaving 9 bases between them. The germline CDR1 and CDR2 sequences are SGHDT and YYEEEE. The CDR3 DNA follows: TGTGCCAGCAGATCCAGTCAGAACACTGAAGCTTTCTTT. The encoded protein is CASRSSQNTEAFF.

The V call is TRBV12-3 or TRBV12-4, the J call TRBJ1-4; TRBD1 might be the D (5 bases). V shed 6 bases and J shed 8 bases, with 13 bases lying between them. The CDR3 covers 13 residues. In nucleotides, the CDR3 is TGTGCCAGCAGACCCGGGACCGACGAAAAACTGTTTTTT. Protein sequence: CASRPGTDEKLFF.

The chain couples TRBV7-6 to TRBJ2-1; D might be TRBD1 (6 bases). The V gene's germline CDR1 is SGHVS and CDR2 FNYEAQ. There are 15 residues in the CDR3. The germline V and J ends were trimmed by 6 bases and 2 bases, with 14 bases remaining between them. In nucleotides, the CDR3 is TGTGCCAGCAGACAAACAGGGAATCCCTACAATGAGCAGTTCTTC. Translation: CASRQTGNPYNEQFF.

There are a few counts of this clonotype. Here the CDR3 reads CATSELGEPQHF. CDR3 DNA sequence: TGTGCCACCAGTGAGCTAGGGGAGCCCCAGCATTTT. V gene TRBV24-1 combines with J gene TRBJ1-5; weak D call: TRBD1 (5 bases). V was cut by 4 bases and J by 8 bases, with 8 bases left in between. Per the germline V gene, CDR1 is KGHDR and CDR2 is SFDVKD. This CDR3 has 12 residues.

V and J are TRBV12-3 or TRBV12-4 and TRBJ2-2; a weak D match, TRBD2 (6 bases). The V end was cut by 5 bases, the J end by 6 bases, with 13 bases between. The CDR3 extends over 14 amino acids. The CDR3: CASSHLRGAGELFF. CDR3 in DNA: TGTGCCAGCAGTCACCTGCGGGGTGCCGGGGAGCTGTTTTTT.

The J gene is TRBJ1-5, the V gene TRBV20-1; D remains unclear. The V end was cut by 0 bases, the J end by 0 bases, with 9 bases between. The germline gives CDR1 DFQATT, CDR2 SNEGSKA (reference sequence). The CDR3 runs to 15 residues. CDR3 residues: CSARDSAVSNQPQHF. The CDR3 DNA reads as TGCAGTGCTAGAGATTCTGCAGTTAGCAATCAGCCCCAGCATTTT.

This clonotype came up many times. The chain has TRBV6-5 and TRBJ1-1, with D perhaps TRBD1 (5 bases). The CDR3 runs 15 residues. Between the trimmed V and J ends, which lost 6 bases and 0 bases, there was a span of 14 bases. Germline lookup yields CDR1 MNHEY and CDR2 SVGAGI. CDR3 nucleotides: TGTGCCAGCAGGGGAGGGGATAACATGAACACTGAAGCTTTCTTT. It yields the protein CASRGGDNMNTEAFF.

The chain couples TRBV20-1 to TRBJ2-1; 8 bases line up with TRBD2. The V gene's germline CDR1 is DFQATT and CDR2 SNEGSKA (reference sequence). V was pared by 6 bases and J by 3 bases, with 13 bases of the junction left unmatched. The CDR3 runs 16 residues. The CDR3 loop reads CSASPRTSLFYNEQFF. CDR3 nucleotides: TGCAGTGCAAGCCCTCGGACTAGCTTATTCTACAATGAGCAGTTCTTC.

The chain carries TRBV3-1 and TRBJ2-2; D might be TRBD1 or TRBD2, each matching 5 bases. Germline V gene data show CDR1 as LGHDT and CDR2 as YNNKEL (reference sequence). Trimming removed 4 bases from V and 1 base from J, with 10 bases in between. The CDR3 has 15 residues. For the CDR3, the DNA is TGTGCCAGCAGCCCCCGGGACGGGAACACCGGGGAGCTGTTTTTT. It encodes CASSPRDGNTGELFF. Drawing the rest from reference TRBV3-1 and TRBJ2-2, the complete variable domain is DTAVSQTPKYLVTQMGNDKSIKCEQNLGHDTMYWYKQDSKKFLKIMFSYNNKELIINETVPNRFSPKSPDKAHLNLHINSLELGDSAVYFCASSPRDGNTGELFFGEGSRLTVL.